This TCR beta chain was recovered during a study of blood T cell repertoires in COVID-19 (dated by TCRdb to the early 2020s). Describing the broader study: Collaborator samples came from the United States, Italy and Spain and covered acute and convalescent phases of COVID-19. The material from the prospective study consisted of cDNA or gDNA derived from T cells, B-cell-depleted T cells, or PBMCs. Subjects who had been exposed to COVID-19, were actively infected with it, or had recovered from it provided the deeply sampled blood TCRbeta repertoires that made up the dataset. The repertoires were released in a freely available public database intended as a resource for research on the immune response to SARS-CoV-2. The samples were drawn from the first 160 participants of the ongoing ImmuneRACE study and from 950 to 1,500 subjects provided by 6 global collaborators. Nearly every sample came with metadata listing a de-identified subject ID, COVID-19 status, age in years and sex. HLA class I and class II types, where available, came from metadata supplied by the sample provider rather than from assay-based typing.

Overall results and qualifications from the work: The quantity of clinical and demographic metadata differed by source and by participant and was supplied without curation.

As to this clone: There is no known antigen for this receptor. No much larger clone exists at a distance of one base, and base qualities are not known.

TCRbeta CDR3 regions were amplified from genomic DNA by means of the immunoSEQ Assay, a bias-controlled multiplex PCR. The study's processing was this. The number of nucleated cells in each sample was estimated from the amplification of reference gene primers within the assay. Sequence reads were collapsed and filtered to measure the absolute abundance of every unique TCRbeta CDR3 rearrangement. For each sample, productive Simpson clonality was calculated by taking the square root of Simpson's diversity index across productive rearrangements. TCRdb obtained this table from immuneACCESS and retained in-frame rearrangements with V and J assigned. These tables miss some clones; where compared with another copy, unresolved V genes account for less than half of the shortfall, and the remainder is unexplained. That table furnishes V, J and clone size, whereas the DNA furnished D and trimming. The sample has under 200,000 clones on record, about 82% of them singletons. 0.95% of the sample rests with the top ten.

In Seattle, one collaborating source enrolled patients while the infection was active and tracked those patients longitudinally over the course of disease. Whole blood was collected in K2EDTA tubes by collaborating institutions according to the institutions' own protocols. For TCRbeta analysis, collaborators shipped samples as frozen whole blood, isolated PBMCs, or DNA extracted from either of those sample types. The CDR3 measures 14 amino acids from cysteine to phenylalanine. This entry keeps only the CDR3 DNA: 42 bases, framed from base 1. V has 3 bases trimmed and J has 1 base trimmed; junction bases matching no gene number 3. Reading the germline V gene (reference sequence) gives CDR1 DFQATT and CDR2 SNEGSKA.

This clonotype was obtained from a man aged 55 to 69 with COVID-19, enrolled during active disease. The chain employs TRBV20-1 and TRBJ2-3; 8 bases in the junction line up with TRBD1. The material sequenced was peripheral blood. The CDR3 reads CSASAGQGTDTQYF. Read as DNA, the sequence is TGCAGTGCTAGTGCGGGACAGGGCACAGATACGCAGTATTTT.